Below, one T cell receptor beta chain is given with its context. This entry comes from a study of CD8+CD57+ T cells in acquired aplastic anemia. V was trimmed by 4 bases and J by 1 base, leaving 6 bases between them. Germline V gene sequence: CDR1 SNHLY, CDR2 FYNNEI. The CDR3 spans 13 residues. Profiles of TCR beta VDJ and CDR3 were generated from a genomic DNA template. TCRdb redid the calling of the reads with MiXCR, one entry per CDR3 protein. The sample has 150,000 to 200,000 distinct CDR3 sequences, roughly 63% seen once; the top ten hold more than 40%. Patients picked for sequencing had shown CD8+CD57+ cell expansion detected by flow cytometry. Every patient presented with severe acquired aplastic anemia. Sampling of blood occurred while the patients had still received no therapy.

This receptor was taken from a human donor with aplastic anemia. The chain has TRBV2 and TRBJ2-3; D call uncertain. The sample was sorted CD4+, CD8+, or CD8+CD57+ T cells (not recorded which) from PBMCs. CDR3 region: CASSVSRTDTQYF. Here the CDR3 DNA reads TGTGCCAGCAGTGTCAGCCGCACAGATACGCAGTATTTT.